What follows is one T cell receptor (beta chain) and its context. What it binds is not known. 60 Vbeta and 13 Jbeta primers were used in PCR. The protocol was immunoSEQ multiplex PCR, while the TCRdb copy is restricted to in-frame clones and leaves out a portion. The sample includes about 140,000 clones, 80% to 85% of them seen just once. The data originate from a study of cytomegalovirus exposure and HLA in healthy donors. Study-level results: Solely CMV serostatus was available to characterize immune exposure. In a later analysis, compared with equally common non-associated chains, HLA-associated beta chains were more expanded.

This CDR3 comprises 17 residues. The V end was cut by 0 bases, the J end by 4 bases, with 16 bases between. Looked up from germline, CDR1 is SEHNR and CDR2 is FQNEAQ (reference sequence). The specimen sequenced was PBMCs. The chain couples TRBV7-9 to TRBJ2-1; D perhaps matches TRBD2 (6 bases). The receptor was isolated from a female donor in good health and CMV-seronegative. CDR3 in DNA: TGTGCCAGCAGCTTAGCGACTGCGGGGAGTGTTTACAATGAGCAGTTCTTC. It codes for CASSLATAGSVYNEQFF.